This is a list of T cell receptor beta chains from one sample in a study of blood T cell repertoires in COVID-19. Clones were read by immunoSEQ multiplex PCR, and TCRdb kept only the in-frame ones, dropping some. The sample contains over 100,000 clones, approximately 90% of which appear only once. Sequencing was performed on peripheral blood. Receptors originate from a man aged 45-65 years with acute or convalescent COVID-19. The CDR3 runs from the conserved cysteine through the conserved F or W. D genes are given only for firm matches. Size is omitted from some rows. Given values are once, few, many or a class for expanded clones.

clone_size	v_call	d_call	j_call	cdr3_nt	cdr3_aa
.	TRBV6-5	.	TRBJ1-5	TGTGCCAGCCGGGACACTCTGGGAGACCAGCCCCAGCATTTT	CASRDTLGDQPQHF
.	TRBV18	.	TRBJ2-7	TGTGCCAGCTCACCGTTAGGAGGATCCTACGAGCAGTACTTC	CASSPLGGSYEQYF
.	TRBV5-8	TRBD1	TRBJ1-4	TGTGCCAGCAGCTTGTCGCGACAGGGAAATGAAAAACTGTTTTTT	CASSLSRQGNEKLFF
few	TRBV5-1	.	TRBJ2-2	TGCGCCAGCAGCCCGGGACTGAACACCGGGGAGCTGTTTTTT	CASSPGLNTGELFF
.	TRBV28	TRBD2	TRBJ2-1	TGTGCCAGCAGTTCGGGACTAGCGGGCCCGTCCTTCTCCTACAATGAGCAGTTCTTC	CASSSGLAGPSFSYNEQFF
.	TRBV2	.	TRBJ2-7	TGTGCCAGCATCAGGGGAAGCTACGAGCAGTACTTC	CASIRGSYEQYF
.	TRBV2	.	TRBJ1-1	TGTGCCAGCGGATCTACAGGGACGAACACTGAAGCTTTCTTT	CASGSTGTNTEAFF
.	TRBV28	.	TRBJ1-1	TGTGCCAGCGTCGGGAACACTGAAGCTTTCTTT	CASVGNTEAFF
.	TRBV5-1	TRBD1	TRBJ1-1	TGCGCCAGCAGCTTTTTATCTCCGGGACAGGGCGTGAACACTGAAGCTTTCTTT	CASSFLSPGQGVNTEAFF
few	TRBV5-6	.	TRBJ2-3	TGTGCCAGCAGCTTGCAGGGAATCGTCGATACGCAGTATTTT	CASSLQGIVDTQYF
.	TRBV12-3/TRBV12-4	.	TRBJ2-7	TGTGCCAGCAGTGTTACAGGGTCCTACGAGCAGTACTTC	CASSVTGSYEQYF
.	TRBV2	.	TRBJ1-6	TGTGCCAGCAGCTCCTATTCACCCTCACCCCTCCACTTT	CASSSYSPSPLHF
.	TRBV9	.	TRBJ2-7	TGTGCCAGCAGCCCTTCTGCAGGGAACGAGCAGTACTTC	CASSPSAGNEQYF
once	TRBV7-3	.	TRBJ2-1	TGTGCCAGCAGCTTAAACGGTCACAATGAGCAGTTCTTC	CASSLNGHNEQFF
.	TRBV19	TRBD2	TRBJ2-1	TGTGCCAGCAGCGGGATCTACAATGAGCAGTTCTTC	CASSGIYNEQFF
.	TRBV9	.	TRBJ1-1	TGTGCCAGCAGCGCCCAATACATGAACACTGAAGCTTTCTTT	CASSAQYMNTEAFF
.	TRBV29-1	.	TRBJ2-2	TGCAGCGTTGAATCGGCAGGGTACCTCGGGGAGCTGTTTTTT	CSVESAGYLGELFF
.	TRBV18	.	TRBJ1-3	TGTGCCAGCTCACCAAAAGGGGTCCTTGGAGGAAACACCATATATTTT	CASSPKGVLGGNTIYF
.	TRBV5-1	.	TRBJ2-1	TGCGCCAGCAGCTTTCGGGGTCATGGCGACAATGAGCAGTTCTTC	CASSFRGHGDNEQFF
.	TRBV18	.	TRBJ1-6	TGTGCCAGCTCACCACAGGGGCTGTCTGATTCACCCCTCCACTTT	CASSPQGLSDSPLHF
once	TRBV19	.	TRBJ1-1	TGTGCCAGTGAAACAGGGCCATTAAGGACGGAAGCTTTCTTT	CASETGPLRTEAFF
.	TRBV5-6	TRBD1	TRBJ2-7	TGTGCCAGCAGCTTTGGGACAGGGACATACGAGCAGTACTTC	CASSFGTGTYEQYF
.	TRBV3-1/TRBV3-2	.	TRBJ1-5	TGTGCCAGCAGCCAAGAATATAGCAATCAGCCCCAGCATTTT	CASSQEYSNQPQHF
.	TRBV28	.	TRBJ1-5	TGTGCCAGCACCCCATGGGCAGGATGGGCTTTATATAGCAATCAGCCCCAGCATTTT	CASTPWAGWALYSNQPQHF
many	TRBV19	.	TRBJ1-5	TGTGCCAACCACCGAGTTAGCAATCAGCCCCAGCATTTT	CANHRVSNQPQHF
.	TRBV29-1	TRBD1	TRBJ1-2	TGCAGCGTTATACAGGGGGCAGGCTATGGCTACACCTTC	CSVIQGAGYGYTF
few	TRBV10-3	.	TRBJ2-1	TGTGCCATCAAGCGTAGCCGGGACACATCCTACAATGAGCAGTTCTTC	CAIKRSRDTSYNEQFF
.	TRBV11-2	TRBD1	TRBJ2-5	TGTGCCAGCAGCTTAGGAGGGGGCGGCAGAGAGACCCAGTACTTC	CASSLGGGGRETQYF
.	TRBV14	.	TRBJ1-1	TGTGCCAGCAGCCCTAGGGGGTTCTGGACTGAAGCTTTCTTT	CASSPRGFWTEAFF
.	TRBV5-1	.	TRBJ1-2	TGCGCCAGCAGCTTGGTGACAGCTAACTATGGCTACACCTTC	CASSLVTANYGYTF
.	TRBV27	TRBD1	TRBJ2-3	TGTGCCAGCAGTCTGGGACAGCATAGCACAGATACGCAGTATTTT	CASSLGQHSTDTQYF
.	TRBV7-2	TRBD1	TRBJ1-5	TGTGCCAGCCGAGAGACAGGGGGATACCAGCCCCAGCATTTT	CASRETGGYQPQHF
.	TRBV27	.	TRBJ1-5	TGTGCCAGCAGCATCAGGGTTGGCAATCAGCCCCAGCATTTT	CASSIRVGNQPQHF
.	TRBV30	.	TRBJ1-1	TGTGCCTGGACGGTAGGGGTGAACACTGAAGCTTTCTTT	CAWTVGVNTEAFF
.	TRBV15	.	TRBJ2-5	TGTGCCACCAGCAGAGTCCCCAGGGGGAGGGAGACCCAGTACTTC	CATSRVPRGRETQYF
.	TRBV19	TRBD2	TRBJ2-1	TGTGCCAGCGCGGGTGGGACTAGCGTATACAATGAGCAGTTCTTC	CASAGGTSVYNEQFF
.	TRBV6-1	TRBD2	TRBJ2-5	TGTGCCAGCAGTGAAACGGGAGGGCCCCAGGAGACCCAGTACTTC	CASSETGGPQETQYF
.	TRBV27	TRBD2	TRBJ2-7	TGTGCCAGCAGCTCGGGACTAGCGCTGGAGCAGTACTTC	CASSSGLALEQYF
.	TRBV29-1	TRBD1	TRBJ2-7	TGCAGCGTTGTCGGGACAGTCTACGAGCAGTACTTC	CSVVGTVYEQYF
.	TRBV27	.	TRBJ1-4	TGTGCCAGCAGTTTCGGCATGACTGAGGGTAACGAAAAACTGTTTTTT	CASSFGMTEGNEKLFF
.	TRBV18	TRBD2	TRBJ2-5	TGTGCCAGCTCACCTATTAGGACTAGCGAAGAGACCCAGTACTTC	CASSPIRTSEETQYF
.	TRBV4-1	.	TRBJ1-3	TGCGCCAGCAGCCAAGAGTGGCACTCTGGAAACACCATATATTTT	CASSQEWHSGNTIYF
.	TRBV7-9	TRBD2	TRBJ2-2	TGTGCCAGCGGCTCTAGCGGGCAACGGGGCCCCGGGGAGCTGTTTTTT	CASGSSGQRGPGELFF
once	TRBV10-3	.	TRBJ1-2	TGTGCCATCAGTGTGGTACAGTTGGATGGCTACACCTTC	CAISVVQLDGYTF
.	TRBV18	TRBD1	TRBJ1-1	TGTGCCAGCTCATCCTCCTCCGGGACAGGGCTGACTGAAGCTTTCTTT	CASSSSSGTGLTEAFF
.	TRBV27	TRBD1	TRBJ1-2	TGTGCCAGCAGTCATGAGCAGGGGGTGGGCTATGGCTACACCTTC	CASSHEQGVGYGYTF
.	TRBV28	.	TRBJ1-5	TGTGCCAGCAGTTTGCGACAGTTCAATCAGCCCCAGCATTTT	CASSLRQFNQPQHF
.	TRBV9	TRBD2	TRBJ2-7	TGTGCCAGCAGCGTAGGGGGACTAGCGGGGCACGAGCAGTACTTC	CASSVGGLAGHEQYF
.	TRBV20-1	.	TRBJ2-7	TGCAGTGCTAGTTACAGGCCGAATAGCTACGAGCAGTACTTC	CSASYRPNSYEQYF
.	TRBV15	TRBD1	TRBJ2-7	TGTGCCACCAGCAGAGCTGGACAGGTCAGCGAGCAGTACTTC	CATSRAGQVSEQYF
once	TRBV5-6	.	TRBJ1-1	TGTGCCAGCAGCTTGCTAAACAGGGACGCTGAAGCTTTCTTT	CASSLLNRDAEAFF
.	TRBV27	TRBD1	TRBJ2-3	TGTGCCAGCAGTTTTAACCGGGACAGGAACACAGATACGCAGTATTTT	CASSFNRDRNTDTQYF
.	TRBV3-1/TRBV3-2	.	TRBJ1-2	TGTGCCAGCAGCCCACAGGGAAACTATGGCTACACCTTC	CASSPQGNYGYTF
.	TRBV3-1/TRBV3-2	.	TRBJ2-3	TGTGCCAGCAGCTCTAGTGACAGGAGCACAGATACGCAGTATTTT	CASSSSDRSTDTQYF